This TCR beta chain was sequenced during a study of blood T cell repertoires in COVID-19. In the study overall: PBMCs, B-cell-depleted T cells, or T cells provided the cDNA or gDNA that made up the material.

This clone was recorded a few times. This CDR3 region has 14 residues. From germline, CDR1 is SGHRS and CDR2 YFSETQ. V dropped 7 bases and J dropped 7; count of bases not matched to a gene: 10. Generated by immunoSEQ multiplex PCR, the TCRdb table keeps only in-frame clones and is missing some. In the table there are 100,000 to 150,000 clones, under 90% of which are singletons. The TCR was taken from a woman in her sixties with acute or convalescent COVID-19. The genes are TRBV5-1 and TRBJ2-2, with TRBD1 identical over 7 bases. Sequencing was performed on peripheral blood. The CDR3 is CASAVTGTGGELFF. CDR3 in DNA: TGCGCCAGCGCAGTGACAGGGACGGGCGGGGAGCTGTTTTTT.